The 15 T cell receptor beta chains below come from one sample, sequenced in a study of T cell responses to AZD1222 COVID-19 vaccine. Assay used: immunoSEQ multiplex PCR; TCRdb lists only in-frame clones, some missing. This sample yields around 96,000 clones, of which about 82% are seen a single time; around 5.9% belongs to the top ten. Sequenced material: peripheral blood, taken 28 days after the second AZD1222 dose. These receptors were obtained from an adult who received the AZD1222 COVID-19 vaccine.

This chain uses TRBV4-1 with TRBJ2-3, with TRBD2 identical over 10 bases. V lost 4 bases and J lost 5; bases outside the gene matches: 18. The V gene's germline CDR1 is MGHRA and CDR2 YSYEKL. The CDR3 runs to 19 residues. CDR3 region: CASSLRKRGGTVSGDTQYF. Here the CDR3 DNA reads TGCGCCAGCAGCCTGCGGAAGCGGGGGGGCACCGTGAGTGGAGATACGCAGTATTTT.

The CDR3: CASSSKRGTSRYEQYF. CDR3 sequence (DNA): TGTGCCAGTAGTTCGAAACGAGGGACTTCTCGCTACGAGCAGTACTTC. The chain is built from TRBV19 and TRBJ2-7, with D tentatively TRBD2 (6 bases). The ends were cut back, 5 bases at V and 3 bases at J, with 20 bases in the middle. The CDR3 runs 16 residues. From germline, CDR1 is LNHDA and CDR2 SQIVND (reference sequence).

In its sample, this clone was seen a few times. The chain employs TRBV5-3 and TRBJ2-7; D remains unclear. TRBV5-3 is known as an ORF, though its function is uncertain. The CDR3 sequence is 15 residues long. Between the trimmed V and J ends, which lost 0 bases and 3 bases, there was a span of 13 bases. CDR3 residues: CARSLGLRALYEQYF. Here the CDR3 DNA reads TGTGCCAGAAGCTTGGGACTTAGGGCCCTCTACGAGCAGTACTTC.

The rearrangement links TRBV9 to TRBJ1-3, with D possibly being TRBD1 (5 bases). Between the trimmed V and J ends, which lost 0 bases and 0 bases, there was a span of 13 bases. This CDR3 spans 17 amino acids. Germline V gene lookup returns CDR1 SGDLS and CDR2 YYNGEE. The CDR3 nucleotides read TGTGCCAGCAGCGTAGCTACAGGCTATATCTCTGGAAACACCATATATTTT. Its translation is CASSVATGYISGNTIYF.

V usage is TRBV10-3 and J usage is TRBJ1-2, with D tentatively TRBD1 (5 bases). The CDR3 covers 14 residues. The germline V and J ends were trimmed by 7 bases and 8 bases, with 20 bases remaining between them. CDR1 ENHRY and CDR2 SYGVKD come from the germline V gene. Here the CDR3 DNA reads TGTGCCATCACTCAACCGGGTGAAGGGGCCGGCTACACCTTC. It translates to CAITQPGEGAGYTF.

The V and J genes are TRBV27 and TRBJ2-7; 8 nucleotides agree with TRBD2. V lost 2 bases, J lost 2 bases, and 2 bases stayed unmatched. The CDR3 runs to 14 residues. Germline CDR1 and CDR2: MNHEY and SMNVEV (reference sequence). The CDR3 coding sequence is TGTGCCAGCAGTTTAGCGGGGGGTACCTACGAGCAGTACTTC. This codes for CASSLAGGTYEQYF.

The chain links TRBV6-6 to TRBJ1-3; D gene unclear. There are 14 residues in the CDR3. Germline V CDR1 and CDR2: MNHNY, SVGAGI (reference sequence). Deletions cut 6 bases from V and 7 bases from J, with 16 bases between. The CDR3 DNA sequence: TGTGCCAGCAGCCCCCGGGAGGGTGGGAACACCATATATTTT. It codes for CASSPREGGNTIYF.

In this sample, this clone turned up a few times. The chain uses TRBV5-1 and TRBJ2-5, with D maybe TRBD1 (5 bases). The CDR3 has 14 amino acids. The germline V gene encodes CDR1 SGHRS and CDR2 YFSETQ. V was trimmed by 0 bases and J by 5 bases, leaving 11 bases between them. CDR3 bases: TGCGCCAGCAGCTTGGAGGCAGGGATGGAGACCCAGTACTTC. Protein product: CASSLEAGMETQYF.

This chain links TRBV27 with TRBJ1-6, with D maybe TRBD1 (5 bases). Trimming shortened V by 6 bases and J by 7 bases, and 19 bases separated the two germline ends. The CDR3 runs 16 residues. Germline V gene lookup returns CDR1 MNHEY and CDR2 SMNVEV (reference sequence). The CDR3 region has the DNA TGTGCCAGCAGCCTAACCCCCCGGGGGGGGAATTCACCCCTCCACTTT. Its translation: CASSLTPRGGNSPLHF.

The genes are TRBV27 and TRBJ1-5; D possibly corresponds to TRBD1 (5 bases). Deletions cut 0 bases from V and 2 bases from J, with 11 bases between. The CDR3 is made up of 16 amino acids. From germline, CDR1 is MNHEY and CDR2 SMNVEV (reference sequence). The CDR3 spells CASSLSWGVGNQPQHF. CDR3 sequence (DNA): TGTGCCAGCAGTTTATCCTGGGGCGTAGGCAATCAGCCCCAGCATTTT.

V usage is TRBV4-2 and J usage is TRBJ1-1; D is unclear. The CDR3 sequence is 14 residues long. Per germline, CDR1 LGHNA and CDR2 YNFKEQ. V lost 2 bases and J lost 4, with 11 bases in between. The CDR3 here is CASSQSLLVTEAFF. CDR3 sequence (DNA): TGTGCCAGCAGCCAATCGCTTCTAGTCACTGAAGCTTTCTTT.

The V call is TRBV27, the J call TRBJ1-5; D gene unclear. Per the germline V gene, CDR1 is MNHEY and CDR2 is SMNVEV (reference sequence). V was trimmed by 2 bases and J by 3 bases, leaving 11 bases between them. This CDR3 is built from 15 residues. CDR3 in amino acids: CASSLVSGYNQPQHF. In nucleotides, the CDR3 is TGTGCCAGCAGTTTAGTTTCCGGGTACAATCAGCCCCAGCATTTT.

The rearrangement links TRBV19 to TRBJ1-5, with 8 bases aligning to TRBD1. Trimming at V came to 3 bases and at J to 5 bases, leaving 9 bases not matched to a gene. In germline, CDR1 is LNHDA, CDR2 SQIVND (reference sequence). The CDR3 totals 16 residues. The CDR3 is CASSMPPTGVHQPQHF. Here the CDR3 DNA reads TGTGCCAGTAGTATGCCCCCGACAGGGGTTCATCAGCCCCAGCATTTT.

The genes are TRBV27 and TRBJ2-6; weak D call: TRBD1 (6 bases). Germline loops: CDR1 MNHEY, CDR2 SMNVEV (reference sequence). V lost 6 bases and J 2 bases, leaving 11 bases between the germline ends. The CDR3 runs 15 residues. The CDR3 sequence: CASSTTGTGANVLTF. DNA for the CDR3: TGTGCCAGCAGCACCACAGGGACTGGGGCCAACGTCCTGACTTTC.

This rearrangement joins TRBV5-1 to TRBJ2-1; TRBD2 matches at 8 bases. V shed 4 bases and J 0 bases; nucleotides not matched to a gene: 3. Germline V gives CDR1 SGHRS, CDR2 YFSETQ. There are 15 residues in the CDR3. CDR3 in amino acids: CASSTSGSSYNEQFF. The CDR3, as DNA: TGCGCCAGCAGCACTAGCGGTAGCTCCTACAATGAGCAGTTCTTC.